The 16 T cell receptor beta chains below all came from one sample that was sequenced in a study of identifying expanded T cells in peripheral blood. This table comes from immunoSEQ multiplex PCR, and its TCRdb copy is limited to in-frame clones, with some not included. The sample includes roughly 81,000 clones, over 80% of them seen just once. The material sequenced was blood. These receptors were taken from a person aged 18-70 years in good health.

The chain couples TRBV4-3 to TRBJ2-7; D tentatively reads TRBD1 or TRBD2 (5 bases each). In germline, CDR1 is LGHNA, CDR2 YSLEER. Trimming stripped 1 base from V and 3 bases from J, with 13 bases between. This CDR3 has 15 residues. CDR3 sequence: CASSQGQGEFYEQYF. CDR3 DNA: TGCGCCAGCAGCCAAGGTCAGGGAGAATTCTACGAGCAGTACTTC.

The chain employs TRBV9 and TRBJ2-7; TRBD2 might be the D (6 bases). CDR1 is SGDLS, CDR2 YYNGEE, per germline. CDR3 length equals 14 residues. Deletions cut 4 bases from V and 5 bases from J, with 16 bases between. The CDR3 nucleotides read TGTGCCAGCAGCTCAGAGGGGACTTTGGACGAGCAGTACTTC. It translates to CASSSEGTLDEQYF.

The gene calls are TRBV4-1 and TRBJ2-7; no clear D. CDR3 length equals 14 residues. V gave up 1 base and J gave up 2 bases, with 9 bases separating them. Germline values: CDR1 MGHRA, CDR2 YSYEKL. CDR3 residues: CASSQGVEAYEQYF. The CDR3 region has the DNA TGCGCCAGCAGCCAAGGGGTTGAGGCCTACGAGCAGTACTTC.

This chain uses TRBV13 with TRBJ1-1; D is ambiguous. Germline CDR1 reads PRHDT; CDR2 reads FYEKMQ (reference sequence). The CDR3 has 12 residues. V lost 5 bases, J lost 0 bases, and 4 bases lay in between. CDR3 DNA: TGTGCCAGCAGCACGATGAACACTGAAGCTTTCTTT. Protein sequence: CASSTMNTEAFF.

As to this clone: At one boundary the junction diverges from the germline segment, which might be a read error. The V call is TRBV7-7, the J call TRBJ2-7; maybe TRBD1 (6 bases). The CDR3 length is 14 residues. The germline CDR1 and CDR2 sequences are SSHAT and FNYEAQ (reference sequence). The CDR3 coding sequence is TGTGCTAGCAGCTTAGGTCCAGGGGCCTACGAGCAGTACTTC. Protein: CASSLGPGAYEQYF.

This clone appeared many times. The chain is built from TRBV25-1 and TRBJ2-2, with TRBD1 identical over 10 bases. This CDR3 is built from 15 residues. V lost 4 bases, J lost 6 bases, and 5 bases stayed unmatched. Germline V CDR1 and CDR2: MGHDK, SYGVNS. CDR3: CASSGQGALAGELFF. CDR3 coding DNA: TGTGCCAGCAGTGGACAGGGGGCGTTGGCCGGGGAGCTGTTTTTT.

The chain joins TRBV4-3 to TRBJ1-3; D uncertain. Trimming removed 1 base from V and 0 bases from J, with 13 bases in between. Looked up from germline, CDR1 is LGHNA and CDR2 is YSLEER. This CDR3 is 17 amino acids long. CDR3: CASSQAEAALSGNTIYF. The CDR3 nucleotides are TGCGCCAGCAGCCAAGCTGAAGCGGCCCTCTCTGGAAACACCATATATTTT.

The V call is TRBV2, the J call TRBJ1-2, with 9 bases fitting TRBD1. CDR1 and CDR2 from the germline V gene are SNHLY and FYNNEI. Trimming removed 3 bases from V and 0 bases from J; junction bases left unmatched: 5. The CDR3 consists of 16 residues. DNA for the CDR3: TGTGCCAGCAGTGAGGACAGGGGCGCATCTAACTATGGCTACACCTTC. Residues: CASSEDRGASNYGYTF.

This chain joins TRBV5-1 and TRBJ2-7; unclear D gene. With 7 bases removed from V and 2 bases from J, the gap between germline ends came to 16 bases. The CDR3 covers 14 residues. Germline-derived CDR1 and CDR2 are SGHRS and YFSETQ. The CDR3 coding sequence is TGCGCCAGCGGCGGAGTTGGCGGAACCTACGAGCAGTACTTC. This encodes CASGGVGGTYEQYF.

This clone was seen only a few times. The chain carries TRBV19 and TRBJ2-1, with 8 bases fitting TRBD2. The germline V gene has CDR1 LNHDA and CDR2 SQIVND (reference sequence). The CDR3 runs 16 residues. V lost 3 bases and J lost 0; bases outside the gene matches: 4. The CDR3 DNA follows: TGTGCCAGTAGTATTCGGGGGGGTAACTCCTACAATGAGCAGTTCTTC. It codes for CASSIRGGNSYNEQFF. The full variable domain, with the rest looked up from reference TRBV19 and TRBJ2-1, is DGGITQSPKYLFRKEGQNVTLSCEQNLNHDAMYWYRQDPGQGLRLIYYSQIVNDFQKGDIAEGYSVSREKKESFPLTVTSAQKNPTAFYLCASSIRGGNSYNEQFFGPGTRLTVL.

The chain combines TRBV30 with TRBJ1-4, with 7 positions matching TRBD1. This CDR3 region has 14 residues. V was clipped by 3 bases and J by 8 bases; unmatched bases: 9. CDR1 and CDR2 from the germline V gene are GTSNPN and SVGIG (reference sequence). CDR3 nucleotide sequence: TGTGCCTGGAGCGCGGACAGGTTGTCGGAAAAACTGTTTTTT. This sequence encodes CAWSADRLSEKLFF.

The chain links TRBV9 to TRBJ1-1; TRBD1 is a possible D gene (5 bases). Trimming left V 4 bases short and J 1 base short, with 8 bases between. CDR1 SGDLS and CDR2 YYNGEE come from the germline V gene. This CDR3 contains 13 residues. CDR3 residues: CASSIGQNTEAFF. Here the CDR3 DNA reads TGTGCCAGCAGCATCGGACAGAACACTGAAGCTTTCTTT.

The rearrangement links TRBV21-1 to TRBJ1-5. TRBV21-1 is a pseudogene. The CDR3 spans 15 residues. CDR3 nucleotide sequence: TGTGCCAGCAGCAAAACCCCGGGTGGCAATCAGCCCCAGCATTTT. This codes for CASSKTPGGNQPQHF.

The genes are TRBV27 and TRBJ2-3, with a tentative D call TRBD2 (5 bases). This CDR3 is built from 17 residues. V was cut by 1 base and J by 4 bases, with 18 bases left in between. In germline, CDR1 is MNHEY, CDR2 SMNVEV (reference sequence). The CDR3 region is CASSLWGPGEGSDTQYF. The CDR3 DNA reads TGTGCCAGCAGTTTATGGGGTCCCGGCGAGGGATCAGATACGCAGTATTTT.

The V and J genes are TRBV28 and TRBJ2-7; D call uncertain. V was trimmed by 5 bases and J by 0 bases, leaving 2 bases between them. The CDR3 totals 11 residues. Looked up from germline, CDR1 is MDHEN and CDR2 is SYDVKM. This CDR3 is CASSISYEQYF. Written as DNA, the CDR3 is TGTGCCAGCAGTATCTCCTACGAGCAGTACTTC.

The chain employs TRBV11-2 and TRBJ2-7; 7 nucleotides match TRBD1. The CDR3 spans 14 residues. Germline CDR1 is SGHAT and CDR2 is FQNNGV. Trimming removed 3 bases from V and 5 bases from J; junction bases left unmatched: 7. CDR3 DNA: TGTGCCAGCAGCTTCTCGACAGGGCTTCACGAGCAGTACTTC. This gives the protein CASSFSTGLHEQYF. The complete variable domain, with remaining parts taken from reference TRBV11-2 and TRBJ2-7, reads EAGVAQSPRYKIIEKRQSVAFWCNPISGHATLYWYQQILGQGPKLLIQFQNNGVVDDSQLPKDRFSAERLKGVDSTLKIQPAKLEDSAVYLCASSFSTGLHEQYFGPGTRLTVT.